This T cell receptor (beta chain) is drawn from a study of OX40 agonist ivuxolimab in advanced cancers. Germline V gene lookup returns CDR1 MNHEY and CDR2 SVGAGI. V was trimmed by 0 bases and J by 6 bases, leaving 11 bases between them. The CDR3 extends over 15 amino acids. Only in-frame clones appear in the TCRdb table, and some are missing; sequencing was by immunoSEQ multiplex PCR. The table has approximately 87,000 clones, roughly nine tenths seen once. Sequenced here: CD4+ or CD8+ T cells sorted from blood, sampled in a trial of the OX40 agonist ivuxolimab. The rearrangement uses TRBV6-5 and TRBJ1-4; D not certain. This sequence was found in an adult with an advanced solid tumor such as melanoma, head and neck, liver or kidney cancer. The CDR3 is CASSYSGRPDEKLFF. CDR3 DNA: TGTGCCAGCAGTTACTCTGGGCGGCCCGATGAAAAACTGTTTTTT.